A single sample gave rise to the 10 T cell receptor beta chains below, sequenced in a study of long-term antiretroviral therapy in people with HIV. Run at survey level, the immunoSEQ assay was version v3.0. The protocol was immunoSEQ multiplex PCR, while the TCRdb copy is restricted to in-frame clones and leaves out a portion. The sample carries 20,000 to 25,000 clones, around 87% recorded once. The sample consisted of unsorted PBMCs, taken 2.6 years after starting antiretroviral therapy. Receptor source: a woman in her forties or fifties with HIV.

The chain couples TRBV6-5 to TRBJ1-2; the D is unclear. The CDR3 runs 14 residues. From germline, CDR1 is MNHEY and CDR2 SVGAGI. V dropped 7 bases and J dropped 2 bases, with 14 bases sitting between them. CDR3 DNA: TGTGCCAGCACTTTAGGCGTCGGAAACTATGGCTACACCTTC. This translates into CASTLGVGNYGYTF.

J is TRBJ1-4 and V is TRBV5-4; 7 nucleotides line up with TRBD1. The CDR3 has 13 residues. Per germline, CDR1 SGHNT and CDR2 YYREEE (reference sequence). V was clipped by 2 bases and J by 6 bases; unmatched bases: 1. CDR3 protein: CASSFGQDEKLFF. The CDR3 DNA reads TGTGCCAGCAGCTTCGGACAGGATGAAAAACTGTTTTTT.

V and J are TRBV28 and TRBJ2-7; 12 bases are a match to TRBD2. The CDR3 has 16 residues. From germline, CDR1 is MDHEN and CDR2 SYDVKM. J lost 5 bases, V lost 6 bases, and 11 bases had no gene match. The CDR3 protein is CASSSPTSGRIHEQYF. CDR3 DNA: TGTGCCAGCAGCTCCCCGACTAGCGGGAGAATCCACGAGCAGTACTTC.

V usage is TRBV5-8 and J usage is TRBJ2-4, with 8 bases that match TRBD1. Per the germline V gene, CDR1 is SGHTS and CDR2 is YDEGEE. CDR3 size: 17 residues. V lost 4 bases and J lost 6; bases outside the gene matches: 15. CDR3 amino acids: CASSPRKDRAAGNIQYF. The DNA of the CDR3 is TGTGCCAGCAGCCCGCGGAAGGACAGGGCGGCCGGAAACATTCAGTACTTC.

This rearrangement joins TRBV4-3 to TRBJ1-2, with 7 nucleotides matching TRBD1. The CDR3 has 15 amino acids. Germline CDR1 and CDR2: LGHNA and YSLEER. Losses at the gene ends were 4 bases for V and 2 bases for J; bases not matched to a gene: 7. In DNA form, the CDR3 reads TGCGCCAGCAGCCCGAACGCGGGACAGAACTATGGCTACACCTTC. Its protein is CASSPNAGQNYGYTF.

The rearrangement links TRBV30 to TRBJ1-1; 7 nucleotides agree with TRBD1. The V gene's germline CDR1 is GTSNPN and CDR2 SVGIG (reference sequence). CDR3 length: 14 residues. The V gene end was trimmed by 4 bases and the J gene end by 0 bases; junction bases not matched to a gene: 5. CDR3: CAWKRRGLNTEAFF. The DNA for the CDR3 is TGTGCCTGGAAAAGGAGGGGGCTGAACACTGAAGCTTTCTTT. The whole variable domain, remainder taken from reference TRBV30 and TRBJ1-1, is SQTIHQWPATLVQPVGSPLSLECTVEGTSNPNLYWYRQAAGRGLQLLFYSVGIGQISSEVPQNLSASRPQDRQFILSSKKLLLSDSGFYLCAWKRRGLNTEAFFGQGTRLTVV.

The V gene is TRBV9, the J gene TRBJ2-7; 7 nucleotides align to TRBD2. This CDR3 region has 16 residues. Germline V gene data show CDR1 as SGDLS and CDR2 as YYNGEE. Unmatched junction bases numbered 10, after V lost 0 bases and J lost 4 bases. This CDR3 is CASSVGVYAGAYEQYF. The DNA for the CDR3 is TGTGCCAGCAGCGTAGGAGTCTACGCGGGAGCTTACGAGCAGTACTTC. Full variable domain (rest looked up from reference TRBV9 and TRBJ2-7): DSGVTQTPKHLITATGQRVTLRCSPRSGDLSVYWYQQSLDQGLQFLIQYYNGEERAKGNILERFSAQQFPDLHSELNLSSLELGDSALYFCASSVGVYAGAYEQYFGPGTRLTVT.

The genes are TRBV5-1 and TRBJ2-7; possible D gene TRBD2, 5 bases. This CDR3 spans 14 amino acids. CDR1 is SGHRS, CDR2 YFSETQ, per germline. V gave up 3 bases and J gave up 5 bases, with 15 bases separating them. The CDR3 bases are TGCGCCAGCAGCTGGGTCGGAGGCAGAAACGAGCAGTACTTC. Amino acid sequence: CASSWVGGRNEQYF.

The CDR3 sequence is CASSQDSASGRFSDEQYF. The CDR3 DNA is TGCGCCAGCAGCCAAGATTCGGCTAGCGGGAGGTTTTCTGACGAGCAGTACTTC. The rearrangement joins TRBV4-3 to TRBJ2-7; TRBD2 agrees at 11 bases. V was clipped by 0 bases and J by 5 bases; unmatched bases: 12. The CDR3 has 18 residues. Germline V CDR1 and CDR2: LGHNA, YSLEER.

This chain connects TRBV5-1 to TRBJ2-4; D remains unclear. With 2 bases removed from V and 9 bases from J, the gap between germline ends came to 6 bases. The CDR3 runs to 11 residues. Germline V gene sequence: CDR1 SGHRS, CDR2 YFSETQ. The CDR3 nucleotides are TGCGCCAGCAGCTTATTAAGCATTCAGTACTTC. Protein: CASSLLSIQYF. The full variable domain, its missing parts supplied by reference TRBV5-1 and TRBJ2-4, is KAGVTQTPRYLIKTRGQQVTLSCSPISGHRSVSWYQQTPGQGLQFLFEYFSETQRNKGNFPGRFSGRQFSNSRSEMNVSTLELGDSALYLCASSLLSIQYFGAGTRLSVL.